This TCR beta chain derives from a study of T cells in narcolepsy. For the study at large: Patients with NT1 or NT2 and healthy control donors were enrolled. The study, taken as a whole, reports: Autoreactive HCRT-specific and TRIB2-specific clonotypes were marked in same-patient CSF-versus-blood CD4+ comparisons. Reportedly, autoreactive clonotypes were serially detected in patients' blood but not controls'.

Produced via immunoSEQ multiplex PCR; TCRdb's table is partial and in-frame only. The sample comprises approximately 28,000 clones, approximately 80% of which are singletons, and more than 1% rests with the top ten. This CDR3 spans 14 amino acids. Trimming removed 2 bases at V and 0 bases at J, with 7 bases between. Germline CDR1 and CDR2: MDHEN and SYDVKM. Turning to this clone: Its target is unknown.

The V call is TRBV28, the J call TRBJ1-2, with D unclear. Sequencing was carried out using memory (CD45RA-) CD4+ T cells from blood. The receptor was isolated from a human donor in good health. The CDR3 region is CASSLHRANYGYTF. CDR3 in DNA: TGTGCCAGCAGTTTACACAGAGCTAACTATGGCTACACCTTC.